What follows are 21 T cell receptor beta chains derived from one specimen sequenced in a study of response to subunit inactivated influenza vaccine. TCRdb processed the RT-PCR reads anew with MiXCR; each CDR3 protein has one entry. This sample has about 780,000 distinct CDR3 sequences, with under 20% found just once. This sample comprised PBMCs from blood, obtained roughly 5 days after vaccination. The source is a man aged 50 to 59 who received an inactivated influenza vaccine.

DNA of the CDR3: TGTGCCAGCAGCTTAGACCCGACTGCCCTGACCGATACGCAGTATTTT. Its translation is CASSLDPTALTDTQYF. V usage is TRBV7-9 and J usage is TRBJ2-3, with unresolved D. Germline CDR1 reads SEHNR; CDR2 reads FQNEAQ (reference sequence). There are 16 residues in the CDR3. The V end was cut by 1 base, the J end by 6 bases, with 17 bases between.

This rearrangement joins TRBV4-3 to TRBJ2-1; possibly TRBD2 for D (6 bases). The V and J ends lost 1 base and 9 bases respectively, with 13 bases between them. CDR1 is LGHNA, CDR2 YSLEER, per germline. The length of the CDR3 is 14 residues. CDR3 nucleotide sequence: TGCGCCAGCAGCCAAGTTTCACTAGCTGGTGAGCAGTTCTTC. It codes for CASSQVSLAGEQFF.

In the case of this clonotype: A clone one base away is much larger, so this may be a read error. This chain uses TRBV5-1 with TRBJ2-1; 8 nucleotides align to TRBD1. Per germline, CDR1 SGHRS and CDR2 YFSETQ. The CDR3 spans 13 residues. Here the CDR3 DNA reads TGCGCCAGCAGCCTAGGACAGGGATATGAGCAGGTCTTC. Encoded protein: CASSLGQGYEQVF.

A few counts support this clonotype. The CDR3 loop is CAISRGQNTDTQYF. CDR3 bases: TGTGCCATCAGTCGCGGACAGAACACAGATACGCAGTATTTT. V is TRBV10-3 and J is TRBJ2-3, with D possibly TRBD1 on 6 matching bases. CDR1 and CDR2 (germline): ENHRY, SYGVKD. This CDR3 has 14 amino acids. V was cut by 5 bases and J by 2 bases, with 11 bases left in between.

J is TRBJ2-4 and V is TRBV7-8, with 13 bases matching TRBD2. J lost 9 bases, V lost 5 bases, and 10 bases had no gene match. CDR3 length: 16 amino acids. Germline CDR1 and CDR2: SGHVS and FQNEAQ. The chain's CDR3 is CASSTAGLAGNRIQYF. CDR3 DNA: TGTGCCAGCAGCACCGCGGGACTAGCGGGGAACCGCATTCAGTACTTC.

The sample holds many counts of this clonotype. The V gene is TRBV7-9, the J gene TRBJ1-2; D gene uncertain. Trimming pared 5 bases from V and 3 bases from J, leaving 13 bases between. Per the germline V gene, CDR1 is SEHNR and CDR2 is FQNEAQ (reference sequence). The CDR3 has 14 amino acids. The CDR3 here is CASSRRGRYYGYTF. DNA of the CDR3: TGTGCCAGCAGCCGCCGGGGAAGGTACTATGGCTACACCTTC.

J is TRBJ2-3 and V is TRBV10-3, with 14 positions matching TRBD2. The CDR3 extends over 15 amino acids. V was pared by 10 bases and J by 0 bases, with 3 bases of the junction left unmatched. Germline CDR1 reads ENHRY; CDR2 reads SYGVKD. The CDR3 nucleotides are TGTGCCACCGGGACTAGCGGGAGCAGCACAGATACGCAGTATTTT. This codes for CATGTSGSSTDTQYF.

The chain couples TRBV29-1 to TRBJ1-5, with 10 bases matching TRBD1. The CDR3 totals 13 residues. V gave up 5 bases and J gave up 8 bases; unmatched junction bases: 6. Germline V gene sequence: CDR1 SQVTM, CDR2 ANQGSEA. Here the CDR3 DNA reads TGCAGCGTTTGGGACAGGGGAATGGAGCCCCAGCATTTT. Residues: CSVWDRGMEPQHF.

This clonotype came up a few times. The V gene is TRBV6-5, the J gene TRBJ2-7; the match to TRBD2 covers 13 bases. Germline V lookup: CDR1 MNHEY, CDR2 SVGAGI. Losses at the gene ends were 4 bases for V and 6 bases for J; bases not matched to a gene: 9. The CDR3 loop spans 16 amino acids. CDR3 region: CASSLGLAGAKREQYF. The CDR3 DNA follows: TGTGCCAGCAGTTTAGGACTAGCGGGGGCTAAGCGCGAGCAGTACTTC.

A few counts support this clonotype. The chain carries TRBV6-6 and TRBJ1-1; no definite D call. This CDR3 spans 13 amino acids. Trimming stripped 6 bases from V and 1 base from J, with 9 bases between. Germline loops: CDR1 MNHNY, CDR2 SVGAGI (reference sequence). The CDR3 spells CASRQTTNTEAFF. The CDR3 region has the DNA TGTGCCAGCAGACAAACAACGAACACTGAAGCTTTCTTT.

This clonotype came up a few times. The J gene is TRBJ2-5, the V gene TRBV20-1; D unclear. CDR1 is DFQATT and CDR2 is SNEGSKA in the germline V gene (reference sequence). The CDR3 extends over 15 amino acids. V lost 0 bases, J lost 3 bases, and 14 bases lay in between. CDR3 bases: TGCAGTGCTAGAGATTCCGGGCCGGCGAAAGAGACCCAGTACTTC. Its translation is CSARDSGPAKETQYF.

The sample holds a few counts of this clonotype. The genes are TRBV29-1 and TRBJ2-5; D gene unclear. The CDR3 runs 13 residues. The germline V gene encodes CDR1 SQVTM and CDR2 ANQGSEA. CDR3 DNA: TGCAGTTCTCAGGATATGGGAAGGGAGACCCAGTACTTC. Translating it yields CSSQDMGRETQYF.

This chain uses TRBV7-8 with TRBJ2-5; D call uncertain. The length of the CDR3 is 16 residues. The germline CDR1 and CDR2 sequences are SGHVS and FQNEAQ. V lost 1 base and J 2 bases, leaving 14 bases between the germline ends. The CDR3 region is CASSLGSRLFQETQYF. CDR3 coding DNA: TGTGCCAGCAGCTTAGGGTCCCGCTTATTTCAAGAGACCCAGTACTTC.

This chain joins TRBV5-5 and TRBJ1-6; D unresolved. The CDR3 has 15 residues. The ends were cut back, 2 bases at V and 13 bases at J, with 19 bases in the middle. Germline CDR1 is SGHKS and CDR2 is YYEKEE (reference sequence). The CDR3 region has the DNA TGTGCCAGCAGCTTTACAGTAGCAAGTCTATCGCCCCTCCACTTT. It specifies CASSFTVASLSPLHF.

For the CDR3, the DNA is TGTGCCAGCAGCTTATCCGGGACTAGCGGGGAGACCCAGTACTTC. This encodes CASSLSGTSGETQYF. This chain links TRBV7-3 with TRBJ2-5, with TRBD2 matching over 12 bases. Germline trimming cut 2 bases from V and 5 bases from J; bases unmatched to any gene: 3. The CDR3 consists of 15 residues. Looked up from germline, CDR1 is SGHTA and CDR2 is FQGTGA.

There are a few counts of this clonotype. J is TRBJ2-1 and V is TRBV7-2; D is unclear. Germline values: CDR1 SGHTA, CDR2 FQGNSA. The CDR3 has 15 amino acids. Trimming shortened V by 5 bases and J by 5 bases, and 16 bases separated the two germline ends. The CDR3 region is CASSALDRKNNEQFF. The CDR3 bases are TGTGCCAGCAGCGCCCTCGATCGAAAAAACAATGAGCAGTTCTTC.

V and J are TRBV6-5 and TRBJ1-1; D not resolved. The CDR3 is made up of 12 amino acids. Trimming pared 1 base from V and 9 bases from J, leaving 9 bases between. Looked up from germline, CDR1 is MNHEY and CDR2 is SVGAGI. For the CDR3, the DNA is TGTGCCAGCAGTTACTACGACGGCAAAGCTTTCTTT. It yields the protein CASSYYDGKAFF.

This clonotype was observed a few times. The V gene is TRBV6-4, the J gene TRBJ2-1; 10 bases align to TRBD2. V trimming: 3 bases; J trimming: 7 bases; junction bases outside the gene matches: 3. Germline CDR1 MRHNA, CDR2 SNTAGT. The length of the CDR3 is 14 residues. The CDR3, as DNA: TGTGCCAGCAGTGAATGGGGACTAGCGAATGAGCAGTTCTTC. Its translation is CASSEWGLANEQFF.

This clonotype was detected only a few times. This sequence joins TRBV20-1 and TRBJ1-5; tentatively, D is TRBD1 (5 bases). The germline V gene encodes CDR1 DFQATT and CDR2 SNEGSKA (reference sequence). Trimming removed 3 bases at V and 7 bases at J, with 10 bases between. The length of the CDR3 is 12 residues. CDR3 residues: CSARSGAQPQHF. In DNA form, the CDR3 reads TGCAGTGCTAGGAGTGGGGCGCAGCCCCAGCATTTT.

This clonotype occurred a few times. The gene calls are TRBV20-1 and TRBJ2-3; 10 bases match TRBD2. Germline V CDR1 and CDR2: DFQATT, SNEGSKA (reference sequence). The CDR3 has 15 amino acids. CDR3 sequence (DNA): TGCAGCCATAGCGGGGGGCCTACTAGCACAGATACGCAGTATTTT. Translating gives CSHSGGPTSTDTQYF.

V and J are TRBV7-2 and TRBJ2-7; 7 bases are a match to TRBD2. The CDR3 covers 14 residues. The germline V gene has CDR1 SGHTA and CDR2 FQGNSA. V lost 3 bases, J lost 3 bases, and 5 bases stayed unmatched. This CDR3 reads CASSFAGVLYEQYF. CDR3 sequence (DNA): TGTGCCAGCAGCTTTGCGGGAGTACTCTACGAGCAGTACTTC.